These T cell receptor beta chains were read from a single sample in a study of blood T cell repertoires in COVID-19. Some clones are missing from TCRdb's copy, which holds only in-frame ones; the method was immunoSEQ multiplex PCR. The sample lists roughly 230,000 clones, roughly 84% occurring once. Source material: PBMCs or T cells enriched from blood (not recorded which). Receptors were obtained from a man aged 45-65 years who had recovered from COVID-19. Each CDR3 is given with its conserved first and last residue. Fields, in order: D gene, V gene, clone size, J gene, CDR3 protein, CDR3 DNA. D genes are given only for firm matches. Clone size, where shown, is once, few, many, or a class for clones that have expanded.

>TRBD2|TRBV27|NA|TRBJ2-7
CASSRNSGRGFYEQYF
TGTGCCAGCAGCCGAAATAGCGGGAGGGGATTCTACGAGCAGTACTTC
>NA|TRBV11-2|NA|TRBJ2-3
CASSGGPLGTQYF
TGTGCCAGCAGTGGAGGGCCACTAGGTACGCAGTATTTT
>TRBD1|TRBV5-1|NA|TRBJ2-2
CASSLRTGNTGELFF
TGCGCCAGCAGCTTAAGGACAGGGAACACCGGGGAGCTGTTTTTT
>NA|TRBV29-1|NA|TRBJ2-7
CSVSAGLNYEQYF
TGCAGCGTTTCGGCGGGACTCAACTACGAGCAGTACTTC
>NA|TRBV12-3/TRBV12-4|NA|TRBJ1-1
CASSFGLGTEAFF
TGTGCCAGCAGTTTTGGTCTCGGGACTGAAGCTTTCTTT
>TRBD1|TRBV27|once|TRBJ1-5
CASSPGTGGASQHF
TGTGCCAGCAGTCCCGGGACAGGGGGCGCGTCCCAGCATTTT
>NA|TRBV10-3|NA|TRBJ1-5
CAIRWGQDQPQHF
TGTGCCATCAGGTGGGGCCAAGATCAGCCCCAGCATTTT
>TRBD2|TRBV23-1|NA|TRBJ2-2
CASSHSSGDDGELFF
TGCGCCAGCAGTCACTCTAGCGGAGACGACGGGGAGCTGTTTTTT
>NA|TRBV11-2|NA|TRBJ2-3
CASSLQASYTQYF
TGTGCCAGCAGCTTACAGGCGTCGTATACGCAGTATTTT
>TRBD1|TRBV9|NA|TRBJ1-4
CASSGVQGANEKLFF
TGTGCCAGCAGCGGGGTACAGGGGGCTAATGAAAAACTGTTTTTT
>NA|TRBV2|NA|TRBJ1-3
CASVEREGNTIYF
TGTGCCAGCGTTGAGAGAGAAGGAAACACCATATATTTT
>NA|TRBV5-1|NA|TRBJ1-1
CASSPRSGPSTEAFF
TGCGCCAGCAGCCCACGGAGTGGCCCCAGCACTGAAGCTTTCTTT
>NA|TRBV6-5|NA|TRBJ1-2
CASSSTVFGYTF
TGTGCCAGCAGTTCGACAGTCTTCGGCTACACCTTC
>TRBD1|TRBV28|NA|TRBJ1-2
CASRGGQGAPYGYTF
TGTGCCAGCAGGGGGGGACAGGGAGCCCCCTATGGCTACACCTTC
>TRBD1|TRBV10-3|few|TRBJ1-5
CAISPGQSNQPQHF
TGTGCCATCAGCCCGGGACAGAGCAATCAGCCCCAGCATTTT
>NA|TRBV19|NA|TRBJ2-3
CASSTTQGYSTDTQYF
TGTGCCAGTAGTACCACCCAGGGGTATAGCACAGATACGCAGTATTTT
>NA|TRBV11-3|NA|TRBJ1-4
CASRRGGGEKLFF
TGTGCCAGCAGACGAGGAGGCGGTGAAAAACTGTTTTTT
>TRBD1|TRBV27|NA|TRBJ1-1
CASSPTGGASVKAFF
TGTGCCAGCAGTCCGACAGGGGGGGCTTCGGTTAAAGCTTTCTTT
>NA|TRBV19|NA|TRBJ1-5
CASSGGLVLSNQPQHF
TGTGCCAGTAGCGGGGGATTGGTCCTTAGCAATCAGCCCCAGCATTTT
>TRBD1|TRBV10-3|NA|TRBJ1-4
CATVPGQGGVEKLFF
TGTGCCACCGTCCCGGGACAGGGGGGCGTTGAAAAACTGTTTTTT
>NA|TRBV19|NA|TRBJ1-6
CASSKQGSPLHF
TGTGCCAGTAGCAAACAGGGTTCACCCCTCCACTTT
>TRBD1|TRBV27|NA|TRBJ1-6
CASSPRDRGTPLHF
TGTGCCAGCAGTCCCCGGGACAGGGGTACACCCCTCCACTTT
>NA|TRBV20-1|once|TRBJ1-1
CSASPQMNTEAFF
TGCAGTGCTAGTCCCCAGATGAACACTGAAGCTTTCTTT
>NA|TRBV29-1|NA|TRBJ1-2
CSVEFDRFYGYTF
TGCAGCGTTGAATTCGACAGGTTCTATGGCTACACCTTC
>NA|TRBV19|NA|TRBJ1-5
CASSSGGGTNQPQHF
TGTGCCAGTAGTAGCGGGGGGGGTACCAATCAGCCCCAGCATTTT
>TRBD1|TRBV5-1|NA|TRBJ2-5
CASSLGTGLETQYF
TGCGCCAGCAGCTTGGGGACAGGGCTGGAGACCCAGTACTTC
>TRBD2|TRBV3-1/TRBV3-2|NA|TRBJ2-5
CASSQAREAYRETQYF
TGTGCCAGCAGCCAAGCGCGGGAGGCTTACCGGGAGACCCAGTACTTC
>TRBD1|TRBV18|NA|TRBJ2-2
CASPQQGVGNTGELFF
TGTGCCAGCCCACAACAGGGGGTTGGTAACACCGGGGAGCTGTTTTTT
>NA|TRBV27|NA|TRBJ1-1
CASSLSPSPGTEAFF
TGTGCCAGCAGTTTATCGCCCTCCCCGGGGACTGAAGCTTTCTTT
>NA|TRBV6-2/TRBV6-3|NA|TRBJ2-3
CASSQSTDTQYF
TGTGCCAGCAGTCAGAGCACAGATACGCAGTATTTT
>TRBD2|TRBV5-1|NA|TRBJ2-3
CASSSPITSGSTDTQYF
TGCGCCAGCAGCTCGCCGATTACTAGCGGAAGCACAGATACGCAGTATTTT
>TRBD1|TRBV9|NA|TRBJ1-4
CASSEGQGDEKLFF
TGTGCCAGCAGCGAGGGACAGGGGGATGAAAAACTGTTTTTT